This paragraph reports one T cell receptor beta chain. Germline lookup yields CDR1 GTSNPN and CDR2 SVGIG (reference sequence). This CDR3 is 14 amino acids long. With V trimmed by 3 bases and J by 3 bases, 7 bases remained unmatched. Reverse transcription used roughly 0.5 to 1 ug RNA and random hexamers. TCRdb ran MiXCR on the immunoSEQ multiplex PCR reads and lists one entry per CDR3 protein. The table has about 140,000 distinct CDR3 sequences, approximately 95% seen once; the top ten hold 0.13% to 0.15%. These data are taken from a study of CD8 T cells in Susac syndrome. The source is a human donor with Susac syndrome. V and J are TRBV30 and TRBJ2-7; TRBD2 aligns across 8 bases. The specimen sequenced was CD4+ T cells from PBMCs. The CDR3 DNA reads as TGTGCCTGGAGAGCGGGACTAGGGATCTACGAGCAGTACTTC. Its translation: CAWRAGLGIYEQYF.